The sequence of this T cell receptor beta chain was determined in a study of identical twins. This CDR3 comprises 13 residues. Trimming removed 0 bases at V and 4 bases at J, with 7 bases between. Germline V lookup: CDR1 SGHRS, CDR2 YFSETQ. Note on this clonotype: Its antigen is as yet unknown.

TCRdb re-derived calls from the 5' RACE reads in MiXCR, one entry per CDR3 protein. The table shows around 1.7 million distinct CDR3 sequences, with about 32% occurring only once. Notes on the study in general: Zero-insertion analyses were open to partial confounding by invariant MAIT and iNKT cells. Out-of-frame alpha sequences common to twins exhibited an excess of low generation probability. Clonotypes of the beta chain that were abundant in cord blood carried fewer insertions (memory repertoires showed none). Conclusions rested on cross-sectional statistics rather than following the same donors.

The receptor was isolated from a newborn girl in good health. The material sequenced was cord blood. This chain joins TRBV5-1 and TRBJ1-1; D unclear. The CDR3 loop reads CASSLVLTTEAFF. CDR3 sequence (DNA): TGCGCCAGCAGCTTGGTCCTTACCACTGAAGCTTTCTTT.